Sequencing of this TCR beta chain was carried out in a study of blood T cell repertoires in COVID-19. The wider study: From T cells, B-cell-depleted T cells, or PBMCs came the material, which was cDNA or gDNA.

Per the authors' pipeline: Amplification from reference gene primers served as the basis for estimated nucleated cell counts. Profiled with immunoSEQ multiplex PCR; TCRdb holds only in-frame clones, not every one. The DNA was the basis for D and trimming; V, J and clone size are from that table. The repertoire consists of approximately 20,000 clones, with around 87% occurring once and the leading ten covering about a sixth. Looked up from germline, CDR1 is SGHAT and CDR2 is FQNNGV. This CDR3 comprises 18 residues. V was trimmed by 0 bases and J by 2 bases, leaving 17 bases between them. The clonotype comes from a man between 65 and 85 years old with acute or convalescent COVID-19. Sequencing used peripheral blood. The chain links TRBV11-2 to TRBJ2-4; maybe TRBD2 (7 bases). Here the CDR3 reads CASSLDLGGGPSKNIQYF. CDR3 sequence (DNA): TGTGCCAGCAGCTTAGATCTAGGGGGAGGGCCGTCCAAAAACATTCAGTACTTC.